This record concerns one TCR beta chain sequence. Antigen specificity is unknown. The data stem from a study of CD8 T cells in ankylosing spondylitis. Study-level findings and limits: Some of the motif variants had earlier been found in reactive arthritis patients' fluid and blood. Disease-linked clones had a CD8+ phenotype and relatively low frequency in peripheral blood. In ankylosing spondylitis patients, matched synovial fluid reportedly showed significant enrichment of disease-linked clones. A TCR beta motif of about eight highly homologous variants appeared characteristic of ankylosing spondylitis blood.

It was by quantitative 5'-RACE with molecular barcodes that TCR beta libraries were made. TCRdb re-analysed the 5' RACE reads in MiXCR, keeping a single row per CDR3 protein. The table has about 440,000 distinct CDR3 sequences, 17% seen once. The CDR3 contains 11 residues. Germline lookup yields CDR1 SNHLY and CDR2 FYNNEI. V lost 0 bases and J lost 5, with 2 bases in between. The rearrangement joins TRBV2 to TRBJ2-7, with D uncertain. Material: blood, either unsorted or a sorted T cell fraction (not recorded which). The clonotype comes from a male donor with ankylosing spondylitis. In DNA, the CDR3 is TGTGCCAGCAGTGAAGCGAACGAGCAGTACTTC. It encodes CASSEANEQYF.